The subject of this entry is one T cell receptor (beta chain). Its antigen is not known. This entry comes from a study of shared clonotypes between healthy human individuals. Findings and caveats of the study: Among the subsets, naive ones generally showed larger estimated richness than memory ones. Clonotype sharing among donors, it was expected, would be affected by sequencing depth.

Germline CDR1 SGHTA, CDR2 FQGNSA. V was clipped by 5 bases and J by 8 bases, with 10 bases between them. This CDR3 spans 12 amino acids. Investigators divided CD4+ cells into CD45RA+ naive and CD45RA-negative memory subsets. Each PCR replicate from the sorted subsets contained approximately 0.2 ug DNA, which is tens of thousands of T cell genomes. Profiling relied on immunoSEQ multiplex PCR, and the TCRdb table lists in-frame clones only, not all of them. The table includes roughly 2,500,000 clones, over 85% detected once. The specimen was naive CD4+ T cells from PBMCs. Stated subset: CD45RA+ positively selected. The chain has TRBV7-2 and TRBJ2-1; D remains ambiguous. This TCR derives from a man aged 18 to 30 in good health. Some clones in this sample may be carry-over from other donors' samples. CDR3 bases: TGTGCCAGCAGCCCGCAGTTGGATGAGCAGTTCTTC. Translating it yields CASSPQLDEQFF. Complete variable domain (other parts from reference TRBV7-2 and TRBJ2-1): GAGVSQSPSNKVTEKGKDVELRCDPISGHTALYWYRQSLGQGLEFLIYFQGNSAPDKSGLPSDRFSAERTGGSVSTLTIQRTQQEDSAVYLCASSPQLDEQFFGPGTRLTVL.